These 15 T cell receptor beta chains were sequenced from one sample in a study of cytomegalovirus exposure and HLA in healthy donors. In the PCR, 60 Vbeta and 13 Jbeta primers were used. The repertoire was sequenced with immunoSEQ multiplex PCR; TCRdb's copy has only in-frame clones and lacks some. The sample lists about 200,000 clones, approximately 70% occurring once. The material sequenced was PBMCs. These receptors originate from a man aged 40-55 years in good health and CMV-seropositive.

This chain joins TRBV19 and TRBJ2-1; 9 bases agree with TRBD2. The CDR3 extends over 15 amino acids. V was clipped by 4 bases and J by 5 bases; unmatched bases: 6. Germline CDR1 reads LNHDA; CDR2 reads SQIVND (reference sequence). CDR3 nucleotides: TGTGCCAGTAGTAGCCGGCGGGGGGGAAACAATGAGCAGTTCTTC. Its protein is CASSSRRGGNNEQFF.

This chain connects TRBV5-4 to TRBJ1-2; 10 nucleotides agree with TRBD1. Germline V gene sequence: CDR1 SGHNT, CDR2 YYREEE (reference sequence). V was clipped by 4 bases and J by 2 bases; unmatched bases: 5. The CDR3 is 15 residues long. The CDR3 coding sequence is TGTGCCAGCAGCCTGGGACAGGGGATGAACTATGGCTACACCTTC. Translation gives CASSLGQGMNYGYTF.

The chain combines TRBV7-2 with TRBJ1-2; 8 bases are a match to TRBD1. Germline values: CDR1 SGHTA, CDR2 FQGNSA. After removal of 3 bases from V and 6 bases from J, the junction contained 3 bases not matched to a gene. This CDR3 spans 13 amino acids. The CDR3 loop reads CASSFSGGNGYTF. The CDR3 DNA reads TGTGCCAGCAGCTTCTCAGGGGGCAATGGCTACACCTTC.

The chain links TRBV2 to TRBJ1-1; 10 bases are a match to TRBD1. CDR1 is SNHLY and CDR2 is FYNNEI in the germline V gene. This CDR3 is 14 amino acids long. Trimming took 6 bases from V and 8 from J; bases not matched to a gene: 9. CDR3 region: CASRPTGTGVEAFF. The CDR3 region has the DNA TGTGCCAGCAGACCCACCGGGACAGGGGTAGAAGCTTTCTTT.

The V and J genes are TRBV7-7 and TRBJ2-5, with TRBD1 matching 9 bases. V gave up 10 bases and J gave up 7 bases; unmatched junction bases: 13. The CDR3 length is 14 residues. CDR1 is SSHAT and CDR2 is FNYEAQ in the germline V gene (reference sequence). The CDR3 reads CANSPKTGGATQYF. In DNA form, the CDR3 reads TGTGCCAACAGTCCGAAGACAGGGGGTGCGACCCAGTACTTC.

The rearrangement links TRBV7-9 to TRBJ2-7; 9 bases align to TRBD1. Per germline, CDR1 SEHNR and CDR2 FQNEAQ (reference sequence). The V segment lost 1 base and the J segment 6 bases; nucleotides outside the gene matches: 7. This CDR3 is 15 amino acids long. The CDR3 here is CASSLGDRGSFEQYF. CDR3 bases: TGTGCCAGCAGCTTAGGTGACAGGGGGAGCTTCGAGCAGTACTTC.

The V gene is TRBV7-9, the J gene TRBJ2-7; tentatively, D is TRBD1 (6 bases). Germline assignment: CDR1 SEHNR and CDR2 FQNEAQ (reference sequence). Trimming removed 5 bases at V and 0 bases at J, with 17 bases between. This CDR3 has 16 amino acids. The CDR3 loop is CASSPGQFLFSYEQYF. The CDR3 DNA reads TGTGCCAGCAGCCCCGGACAGTTTCTATTCTCCTACGAGCAGTACTTC. The whole variable domain, remainder taken from reference TRBV7-9 and TRBJ2-7, is DTGVSQNPRHKITKRGQNVTFRCDPISEHNRLYWYRQTLGQGPEFLTYFQNEAQLEKSRLLSDRFSAERPKGSFSTLEIQRTEQGDSAMYLCASSPGQFLFSYEQYFGPGTRLTVT.

V is TRBV7-2 and J is TRBJ2-7; TRBD2 aligns across 9 bases. The ends lost 5 bases at V and 4 bases at J; junction bases unmatched: 6. The CDR3 consists of 14 residues. In germline, CDR1 is SGHTA, CDR2 FQGNSA. CDR3 protein: CASSPGLAVYEQYF. In DNA, the CDR3 is TGTGCCAGCAGCCCGGGACTAGCAGTATACGAGCAGTACTTC.

The chain has TRBV6-6 and TRBJ2-6; unclear D gene. The CDR3 consists of 15 residues. Trimming stripped 0 bases from V and 0 bases from J, with 3 bases between. Germline loops: CDR1 MNHNY, CDR2 SVGAGI (reference sequence). The CDR3 loop reads CASSYSGSGANVLTF. As DNA, the CDR3 is TGTGCCAGCAGTTACTCCGGCTCTGGGGCCAACGTCCTGACTTTC.

This rearrangement joins TRBV7-6 to TRBJ1-2; the D gene is possibly TRBD1 (6 bases). Trimming took off 5 bases at V and 2 bases at J, with 9 bases between the two ends. The CDR3 runs 13 residues. Germline V gives CDR1 SGHVS, CDR2 FNYEAQ. The CDR3 is CASSPTGNYGYTF. The CDR3 coding sequence is TGTGCCAGCAGCCCAACAGGGAACTATGGCTACACCTTC.

This clone appeared a few times. The chain recombines TRBV27 with TRBJ1-3; no clear D. Between the trimmed V and J ends, which lost 10 bases and 0 bases, there was a span of 4 bases. Germline CDR1 is MNHEY and CDR2 is SMNVEV (reference sequence). The CDR3 covers 11 residues. The CDR3, as DNA: TGTGCCACCTCCTCTGGAAACACCATATATTTT. Translating it yields CATSSGNTIYF.

In regard to this clone: The same CDR3 can be traced to other DNA sequences in this sample. J is TRBJ1-5 and V is TRBV4-3, with 8 bases matching TRBD1. The CDR3 loop spans 14 amino acids. Per germline, CDR1 LGHNA and CDR2 YSLEER. Trimming removed 1 base from V and 7 bases from J; junction bases left unmatched: 3. CDR3 bases: TGCGCCAGCAGCCAAGGAGCAGGGGGCCAGCCCCAGCATTTT. Encoded protein: CASSQGAGGQPQHF.

The J gene is TRBJ2-6, the V gene TRBV2; 7 nucleotides agree with TRBD1. The CDR3 is made up of 16 amino acids. In germline, CDR1 is SNHLY, CDR2 FYNNEI. The V gene end was trimmed by 6 bases and the J gene end by 0 bases; junction bases not matched to a gene: 5. The CDR3 reads CASSEGQLSGANVLTF. CDR3 DNA sequence: TGTGCCAGCAGCGAGGGACAGCTCTCTGGGGCCAACGTCCTGACTTTC.

This chain uses TRBV4-2 with TRBJ2-2, with D possibly matching TRBD2 (6 bases). Germline V gene data show CDR1 as LGHNA and CDR2 as YNFKEQ. CDR3 length: 14 residues. Trimming cost V 6 bases and J 4 bases, with 12 bases left between them. This CDR3 reads CASSRLVITGELFF. In DNA form, the CDR3 reads TGTGCCAGCAGTCGACTAGTGATCACCGGGGAGCTGTTTTTT.

The chain carries TRBV28 and TRBJ2-5; a weak D match, TRBD1 (5 bases). CDR3 length: 13 amino acids. V gave up 6 bases and J gave up 5 bases, with 13 bases separating them. CDR1 and CDR2 (germline): MDHEN, SYDVKM. This CDR3 is CASRLRGMETQYF. In nucleotides, the CDR3 is TGTGCCAGCAGACTAAGGGGTATGGAGACCCAGTACTTC.